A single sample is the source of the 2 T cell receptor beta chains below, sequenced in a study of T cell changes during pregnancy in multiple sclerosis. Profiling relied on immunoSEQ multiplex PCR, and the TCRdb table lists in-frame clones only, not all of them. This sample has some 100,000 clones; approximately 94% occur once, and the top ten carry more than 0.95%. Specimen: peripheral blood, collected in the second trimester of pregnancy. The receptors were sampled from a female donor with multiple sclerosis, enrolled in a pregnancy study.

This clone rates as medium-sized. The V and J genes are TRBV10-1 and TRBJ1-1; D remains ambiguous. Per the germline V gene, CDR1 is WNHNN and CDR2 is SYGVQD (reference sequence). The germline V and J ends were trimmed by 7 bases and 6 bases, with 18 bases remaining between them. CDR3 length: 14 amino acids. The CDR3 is CASKGKNPRAEAFF. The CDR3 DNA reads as TGCGCCAGCAAGGGAAAAAACCCGAGGGCTGAAGCTTTCTTT.

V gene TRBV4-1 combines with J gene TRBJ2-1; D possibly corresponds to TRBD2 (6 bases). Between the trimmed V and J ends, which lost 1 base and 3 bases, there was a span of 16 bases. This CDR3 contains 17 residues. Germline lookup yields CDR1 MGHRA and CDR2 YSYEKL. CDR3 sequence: CASSQALTGGIYNEQFF. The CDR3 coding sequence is TGCGCCAGCAGCCAAGCTCTCACGGGCGGGATCTACAATGAGCAGTTCTTC.